A single sample is the source of the 28 T cell receptor beta chains below, sequenced in a study of radiotherapy plus CTLA-4 blockade in lung cancer. Measured with immunoSEQ multiplex PCR; TCRdb has only the in-frame clones, and not every one. This sample has 90,000 to 100,000 clones, with roughly 88% found just once. This specimen was peripheral blood, taken from a patient treated with radiotherapy plus ipilimumab. The receptor source for this set is a human donor with non-small cell lung cancer that progressed on radiotherapy plus ipilimumab.

V is TRBV5-4 and J is TRBJ1-3; unclear D gene. CDR1 and CDR2 (germline): SGHNT, YYREEE (reference sequence). The CDR3 length is 16 residues. Between the trimmed V and J ends, which lost 0 bases and 0 bases, there was a span of 10 bases. The CDR3 is CASSLGQRPSGNTIYF. The CDR3 bases are TGTGCCAGCAGCTTGGGCCAGAGACCCTCTGGAAACACCATATATTTT. Combining the CDR3 with reference TRBV5-4 and TRBJ1-3 gives the whole variable domain ETGVTQSPTHLIKTRGQQVTLRCSSQSGHNTVSWYQQALGQGPQFIFQYYREEENGRGNFPPRFSGLQFPNYSSELNVNALELDDSALYLCASSLGQRPSGNTIYFGEGSWLTVV.

The chain couples TRBV5-1 to TRBJ1-3; TRBD2 might be the D (7 bases). The end of the DNA is better explained by TRBJ2-2, so the J call may be wrong. The CDR3 covers 16 residues. Germline-derived CDR1 and CDR2 are SGHRS and YFSETQ. The CDR3 bases are TGCGCCAGCAGCCTACAGGGAGGGGAGGCCACCGGGGAGCTGTTTTTT. It specifies CASSLQGGEATGELFF.

The chain joins TRBV27 to TRBJ1-1; unclear D gene. Trimming took off 6 bases at V and 4 bases at J, with 21 bases between the two ends. Looked up from germline, CDR1 is MNHEY and CDR2 is SMNVEV (reference sequence). The CDR3 covers 16 residues. CDR3 in DNA: TGTGCCAGCAGCCGTGGAAGAAACCAAGGGAGCACTGAAGCTTTCTTT. It specifies CASSRGRNQGSTEAFF.

This rearrangement joins TRBV29-1 to TRBJ2-1; D may match TRBD1 or TRBD2 (5 bases each). Trimming took off 7 bases at V and 6 bases at J, with 13 bases between the two ends. This CDR3 has 12 amino acids. Germline V CDR1 and CDR2: SQVTM, ANQGSEA. CDR3 sequence (DNA): TGCAGCGCCCGAGAGGGGCCCAATGAGCAGTTCTTC. Its protein is CSAREGPNEQFF.

The V call is TRBV18, the J call TRBJ1-1, with D unresolved. Trimming took off 8 bases at V and 0 bases at J, with 10 bases between the two ends. This CDR3 has 13 amino acids. CDR1 and CDR2 (germline): KGHSH, LQKENI. The CDR3 loop is CASQTGMNTEAFF. Written as DNA, the CDR3 is TGTGCCAGCCAGACCGGAATGAACACTGAAGCTTTCTTT.

The chain recombines TRBV7-3 with TRBJ2-1; perhaps TRBD1 as D (5 bases). Germline CDR1 is SGHTA and CDR2 is FQGTGA. This CDR3 is built from 13 residues. The ends were cut back, 2 bases at V and 6 bases at J, with 8 bases in the middle. The CDR3 is CASSLAQANEQFF. In nucleotides, the CDR3 is TGTGCCAGCAGCTTAGCACAGGCCAATGAGCAGTTCTTC.

This sequence joins TRBV19 and TRBJ2-1; 8 nucleotides agree with TRBD2. V was pared by 7 bases and J by 7 bases, with 3 bases of the junction left unmatched. Germline CDR1 reads LNHDA; CDR2 reads SQIVND (reference sequence). The CDR3 has 12 residues. This CDR3 reads CASTGTRNEQFF. For the CDR3, the DNA is TGTGCCAGTACCGGGACTAGGAATGAGCAGTTCTTC.

This clone was seen a single time. This CDR3 is CASSQHPGQGHQETQYF. The CDR3 DNA sequence: TGTGCCAGCAGCCAACACCCGGGACAGGGGCACCAAGAGACCCAGTACTTC. The J gene is TRBJ2-5, the V gene TRBV14, with TRBD1 matching over 10 bases. Germline assignment: CDR1 SGHDN and CDR2 FVKESK. V lost 2 bases and J lost 0; bases outside the gene matches: 6. The length of the CDR3 is 17 residues.

This chain links TRBV9 with TRBJ2-2; possible D gene TRBD1, 7 bases. This CDR3 region has 15 residues. Germline V gives CDR1 SGDLS, CDR2 YYNGEE. Trimming stripped 2 bases from V and 6 bases from J, with 14 bases between. The CDR3 DNA reads as TGTGCCAGCAGCGTGATGCAGGGGGGCCCCGGGGAGCTGTTTTTT. This codes for CASSVMQGGPGELFF.

This sequence joins TRBV6-5 and TRBJ2-6; a possible D gene is TRBD2 (5 bases). This CDR3 is 15 amino acids long. Germline V gene lookup returns CDR1 MNHEY and CDR2 SVGAGI. V lost 6 bases to trimming and J lost 2 bases, with 11 bases between them. In DNA form, the CDR3 reads TGTGCCAGCAGCGTCGCGGGCCCTGGGGCCAACGTCCTGACTTTC. As protein: CASSVAGPGANVLTF.

This chain connects TRBV7-2 to TRBJ2-3, with D perhaps given as TRBD1 or TRBD2 (5 bases each). The V gene's germline CDR1 is SGHTA and CDR2 FQGNSA. V shed 7 bases and J shed 0 bases, with 17 bases lying between them. This CDR3 contains 16 residues. In DNA form, the CDR3 reads TGTGCCAGCACCTCACGTCGGGACCAGAGCACAGATACGCAGTATTTT. Translation: CASTSRRDQSTDTQYF. Combining the CDR3 with reference TRBV7-2 and TRBJ2-3 gives the whole variable domain GAGVSQSPSNKVTEKGKDVELRCDPISGHTALYWYRQSLGQGLEFLIYFQGNSAPDKSGLPSDRFSAERTGGSVSTLTIQRTQQEDSAVYLCASTSRRDQSTDTQYFGPGTRLTVL.

The chain links TRBV29-1 to TRBJ2-1; the match to TRBD2 covers 9 bases. V dropped 3 bases and J dropped 7; count of bases not matched to a gene: 4. The CDR3 consists of 13 residues. Germline values: CDR1 SQVTM, CDR2 ANQGSEA. CDR3 region: CSVDSSGSNEQFF. DNA of the CDR3: TGCAGCGTTGACAGTAGCGGGAGTAATGAGCAGTTCTTC.

In its sample, this clone was seen a few times. J is TRBJ2-1 and V is TRBV7-9, with TRBD2 matching 10 bases. V shed 5 bases, J shed 5 bases, and the junction held 12 bases outside the gene matches. The CDR3 length is 17 residues. Germline V gene data show CDR1 as SEHNR and CDR2 as FQNEAQ (reference sequence). The CDR3, as DNA: TGTGCCAGCAGCCCGTACCCCGGGACTAGCGCCAACAATGAGCAGTTCTTC. Its translation is CASSPYPGTSANNEQFF.

The genes are TRBV6-1 and TRBJ1-1, with a weak D call TRBD1 (6 bases). V was trimmed by 10 bases and J by 5 bases, leaving 20 bases between them. CDR1 is MNHNS and CDR2 is SASEGT in the germline V gene. This CDR3 has 14 amino acids. CDR3 protein: CATVEWTEGTEAFF. The CDR3 region has the DNA TGTGCCACCGTAGAGTGGACAGAGGGGACTGAAGCTTTCTTT.

V is TRBV30 and J is TRBJ1-1; perhaps TRBD1 as D (5 bases). Germline assignment: CDR1 GTSNPN and CDR2 SVGIG (reference sequence). This CDR3 is built from 14 residues. V was shortened by 0 bases and J by 5 bases, with 13 bases between the two germline ends. The CDR3 DNA is TGTGCCTGGAGTGTACCCTGGGGCGGTACTGAAGCTTTCTTT. Translating gives CAWSVPWGGTEAFF.

The V and J genes are TRBV18 and TRBJ1-1; D is unclear. The CDR3 length is 14 residues. CDR1 KGHSH and CDR2 LQKENI come from the germline V gene. Between the trimmed V and J ends, which lost 3 bases and 6 bases, there was a span of 14 bases. CDR3: CASSPRRPGAEAFF. In nucleotides, the CDR3 is TGTGCCAGCTCACCGAGAAGGCCTGGGGCTGAAGCTTTCTTT.

The rearrangement joins TRBV19 to TRBJ2-7; 8 nucleotides match TRBD1. The germline V gene has CDR1 LNHDA and CDR2 SQIVND (reference sequence). With 8 bases clipped from V and 2 bases from J, the junction kept 11 bases outside the gene matches. The CDR3 spans 15 residues. The CDR3 DNA follows: TGTGCCAGTCGCGCCGCGGGGACAGGAGCCTACGAGCAGTACTTC. It translates to CASRAAGTGAYEQYF.

This sequence joins TRBV9 and TRBJ2-1; tentatively, D is TRBD2 (6 bases). The length of the CDR3 is 14 residues. The V end lost 3 bases, the J end lost 7 bases, and 14 bases lay between the germline ends. From germline, CDR1 is SGDLS and CDR2 YYNGEE. The CDR3 coding sequence is TGTGCCAGCAGCGCGCGGAATAGCGGAAATGAGCAGTTCTTC. It encodes CASSARNSGNEQFF.

J is TRBJ1-2 and V is TRBV29-1; TRBD1 matches 7 bases. Per germline, CDR1 SQVTM and CDR2 ANQGSEA. V lost 5 bases to trimming and J lost 8 bases; unmatched junction nucleotides: 17. This CDR3 is built from 15 residues. In nucleotides, the CDR3 is TGCAGCGTTCTGACTGCTGTGACAGGGACAGCAGGCTACACCTTC. Encoded protein: CSVLTAVTGTAGYTF.

This clone was detected only a few times. The chain uses TRBV11-1 and TRBJ2-1; no reliable D call. CDR1 is SGHAT and CDR2 is FQDESV in the germline V gene (reference sequence). Trimming removed 1 base at V and 9 bases at J, with 10 bases between. This CDR3 is 13 amino acids long. The CDR3 reads CASSLVVRGEQFF. The CDR3, as DNA: TGTGCCAGCAGCTTAGTGGTTAGAGGTGAGCAGTTCTTC.

J is TRBJ2-7 and V is TRBV18; tentatively, D is TRBD1 (6 bases). V lost 2 bases and J 8 bases, leaving 16 bases between the germline ends. The CDR3 consists of 14 residues. Germline CDR1 and CDR2: KGHSH and LQKENI. The CDR3 protein is CASSPSGTSDQQYF. In DNA, the CDR3 is TGTGCCAGCTCACCATCCGGGACATCGGATCAGCAGTACTTC.

The gene calls are TRBV5-6 and TRBJ1-5; D may be TRBD1 (5 bases). The germline V and J ends were trimmed by 0 bases and 8 bases, with 15 bases remaining between them. Germline V CDR1 and CDR2: SGHDT, YYEEEE. This CDR3 region has 15 residues. In DNA, the CDR3 is TGTGCCAGCAGCTTGGGAGGGACGACGGGGAAGCCCCAGCATTTT. Its protein is CASSLGGTTGKPQHF.

The chain combines TRBV9 with TRBJ2-3, with a tentative D call TRBD2 (5 bases). The V end was cut by 4 bases, the J end by 0 bases, with 15 bases between. Per the germline V gene, CDR1 is SGDLS and CDR2 is YYNGEE. There are 16 residues in the CDR3. CDR3 nucleotide sequence: TGTGCCAGCAGCCCTATCGGCGGGCTCAGCACAGATACGCAGTATTTT. Translation: CASSPIGGLSTDTQYF.

The V call is TRBV25-1, the J call TRBJ2-7; D is uncertain. V was pared by 4 bases and J by 10 bases, with 8 bases between. The CDR3 runs to 10 residues. Germline CDR1 reads MGHDK; CDR2 reads SYGVNS. The DNA of the CDR3 is TGTGCCAGCAGTGTTAACCAACAGTACTTC. Protein product: CASSVNQQYF.

This chain connects TRBV2 to TRBJ1-3; tentative D call: TRBD1 (5 bases). CDR1 SNHLY and CDR2 FYNNEI come from the germline V gene. CDR3 size: 15 residues. Trimming stripped 2 bases from V and 2 bases from J, with 10 bases between. The CDR3 DNA reads TGTGCCAGCAGTGAATTGGACAATGCTGGAAACACCATATATTTT. Residues: CASSELDNAGNTIYF.

Only one count was recorded for this clone. This chain uses TRBV5-4 with TRBJ1-2; D gene uncertain. This CDR3 region has 16 residues. Per the germline V gene, CDR1 is SGHNT and CDR2 is YYREEE (reference sequence). Trimming pared 0 bases from V and 2 bases from J, leaving 14 bases between. CDR3 loop: CASSLVLGRGNYGYTF. CDR3 DNA: TGTGCCAGCAGCTTGGTGTTAGGGCGAGGAAACTATGGCTACACCTTC.

The V gene is TRBV10-1, the J gene TRBJ2-1; D uncertain. The V and J ends lost 4 bases and 4 bases respectively, with 8 bases between them. The CDR3 length is 13 residues. Germline lookup yields CDR1 WNHNN and CDR2 SYGVQD (reference sequence). The chain's CDR3 is CASSGDVYNEQFF. Written as DNA, the CDR3 is TGCGCCAGCAGTGGCGACGTTTACAATGAGCAGTTCTTC.

This clone was recorded a few times. V is TRBV6-1 and J is TRBJ1-2, with D possibly being TRBD1 (5 bases). V dropped 5 bases and J dropped 14 bases, with 15 bases sitting between them. This CDR3 is 11 amino acids long. Germline lookup yields CDR1 MNHNS and CDR2 SASEGT. The CDR3 region has the DNA TGTGCCAGCAGTCACGGGACCGAACAAACCTTC. This codes for CASSHGTEQTF.